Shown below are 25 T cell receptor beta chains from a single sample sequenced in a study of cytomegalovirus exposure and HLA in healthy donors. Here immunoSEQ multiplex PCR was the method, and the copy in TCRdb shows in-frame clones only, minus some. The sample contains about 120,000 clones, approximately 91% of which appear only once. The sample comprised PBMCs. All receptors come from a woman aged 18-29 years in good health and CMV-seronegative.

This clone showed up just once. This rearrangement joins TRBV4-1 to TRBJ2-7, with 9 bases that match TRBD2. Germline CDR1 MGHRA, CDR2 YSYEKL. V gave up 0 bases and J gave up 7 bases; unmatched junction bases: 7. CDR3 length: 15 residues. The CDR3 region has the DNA TGCGCCAGCAGCCAAGACTTTAGCGGGAGTAGGGAGCAGTACTTC. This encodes CASSQDFSGSREQYF.

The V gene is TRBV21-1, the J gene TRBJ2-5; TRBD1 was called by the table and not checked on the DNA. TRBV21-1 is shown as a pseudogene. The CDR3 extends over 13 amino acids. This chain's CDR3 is CASSRGKGETQYF. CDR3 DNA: TGTGCCAGCAGCCGTGGGAAGGGGGAGACCCAGTACTTC.

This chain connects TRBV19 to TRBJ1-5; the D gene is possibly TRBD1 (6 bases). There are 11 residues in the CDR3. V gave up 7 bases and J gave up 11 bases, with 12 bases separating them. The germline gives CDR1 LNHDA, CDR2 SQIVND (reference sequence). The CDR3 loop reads CASTARGSQHF. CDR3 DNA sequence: TGTGCCAGTACCGCCAGGGGTTCCCAGCATTTT.

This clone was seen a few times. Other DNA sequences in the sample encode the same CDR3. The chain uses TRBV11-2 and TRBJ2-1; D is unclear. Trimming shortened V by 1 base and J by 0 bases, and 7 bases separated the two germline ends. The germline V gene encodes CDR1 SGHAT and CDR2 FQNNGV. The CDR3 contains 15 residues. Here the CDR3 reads CASSLVWSSYNEQFF. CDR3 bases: TGTGCCAGCAGCTTAGTCTGGAGCTCCTACAATGAGCAGTTCTTC.

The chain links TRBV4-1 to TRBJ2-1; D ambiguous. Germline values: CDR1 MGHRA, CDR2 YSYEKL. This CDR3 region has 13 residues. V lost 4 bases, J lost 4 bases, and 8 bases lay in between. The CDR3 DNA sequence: TGCGCCAGCAGCCCTACTAATTACAATGAGCAGTTCTTC. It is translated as CASSPTNYNEQFF.

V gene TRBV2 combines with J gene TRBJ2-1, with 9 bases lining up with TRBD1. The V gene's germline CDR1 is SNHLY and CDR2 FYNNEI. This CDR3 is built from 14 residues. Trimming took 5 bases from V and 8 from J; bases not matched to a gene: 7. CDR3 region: CASSQDRGRDEQFF. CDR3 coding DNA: TGTGCCAGCAGTCAGGACAGGGGCCGTGATGAGCAGTTCTTC. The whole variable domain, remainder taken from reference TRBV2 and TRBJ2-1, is EPEVTQTPSHQVTQMGQEVILRCVPISNHLYFYWYRQILGQKVEFLVSFYNNEISEKSEIFDDQFSVERPDGSNFTLKIRSTKLEDSAMYFCASSQDRGRDEQFFGPGTRLTVL.

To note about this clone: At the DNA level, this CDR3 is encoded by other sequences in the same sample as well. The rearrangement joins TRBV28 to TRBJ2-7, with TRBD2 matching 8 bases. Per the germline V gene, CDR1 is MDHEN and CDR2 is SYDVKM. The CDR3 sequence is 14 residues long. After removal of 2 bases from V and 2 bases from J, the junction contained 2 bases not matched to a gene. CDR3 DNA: TGTGCCAGCAGTTTAGGGCGGGGGGCCTACGAGCAGTACTTC. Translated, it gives CASSLGRGAYEQYF.

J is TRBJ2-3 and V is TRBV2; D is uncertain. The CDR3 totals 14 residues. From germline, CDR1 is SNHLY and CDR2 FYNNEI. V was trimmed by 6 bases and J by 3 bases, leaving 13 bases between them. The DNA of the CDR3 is TGTGCCAGCAGAGCCCGCGGTGGGACAGATACGCAGTATTTT. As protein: CASRARGGTDTQYF.

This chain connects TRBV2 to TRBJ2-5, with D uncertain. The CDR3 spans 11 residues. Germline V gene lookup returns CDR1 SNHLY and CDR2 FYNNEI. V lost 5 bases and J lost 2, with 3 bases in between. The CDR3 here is CASSSQETQYF. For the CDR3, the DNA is TGTGCCAGCAGTTCACAAGAGACCCAGTACTTC.

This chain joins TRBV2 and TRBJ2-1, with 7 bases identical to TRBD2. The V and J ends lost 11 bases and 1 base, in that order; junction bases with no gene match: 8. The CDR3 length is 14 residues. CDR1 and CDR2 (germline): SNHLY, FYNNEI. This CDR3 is CAGTILASYNEQFF. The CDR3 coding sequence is TGTGCCGGCACGATACTAGCGTCCTACAATGAGCAGTTCTTC. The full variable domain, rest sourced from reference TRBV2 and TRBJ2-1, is EPEVTQTPSHQVTQMGQEVILRCVPISNHLYFYWYRQILGQKVEFLVSFYNNEISEKSEIFDDQFSVERPDGSNFTLKIRSTKLEDSAMYFCAGTILASYNEQFFGPGTRLTVL.

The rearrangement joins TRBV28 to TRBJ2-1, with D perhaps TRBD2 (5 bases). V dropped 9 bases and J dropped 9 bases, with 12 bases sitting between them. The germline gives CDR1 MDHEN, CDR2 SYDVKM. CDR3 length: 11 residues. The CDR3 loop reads CASGLVGEQFF. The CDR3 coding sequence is TGTGCCAGTGGACTCGTCGGTGAGCAGTTCTTC.

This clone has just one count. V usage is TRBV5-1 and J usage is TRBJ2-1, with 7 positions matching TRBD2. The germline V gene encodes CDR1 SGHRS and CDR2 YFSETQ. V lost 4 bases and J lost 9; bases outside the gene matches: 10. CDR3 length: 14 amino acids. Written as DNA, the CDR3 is TGCGCCAGCAGCCCCCCGGGGGGAGGCGGTGAGCAGTTCTTC. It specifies CASSPPGGGGEQFF.

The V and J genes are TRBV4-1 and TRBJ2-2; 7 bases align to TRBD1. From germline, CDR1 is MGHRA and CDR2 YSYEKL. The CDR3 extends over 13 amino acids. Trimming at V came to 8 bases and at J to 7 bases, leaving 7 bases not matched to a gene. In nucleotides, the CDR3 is TGCGCCAGCCGTGTACAGGGGATCGGGGAGCTGTTTTTT. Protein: CASRVQGIGELFF.

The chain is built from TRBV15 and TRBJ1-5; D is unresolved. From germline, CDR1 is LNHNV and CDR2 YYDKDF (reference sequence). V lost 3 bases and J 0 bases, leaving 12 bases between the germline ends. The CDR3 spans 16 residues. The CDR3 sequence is CATSRVGVYSNQPQHF. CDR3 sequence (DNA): TGTGCCACCAGCAGGGTCGGGGTTTATAGCAATCAGCCCCAGCATTTT.

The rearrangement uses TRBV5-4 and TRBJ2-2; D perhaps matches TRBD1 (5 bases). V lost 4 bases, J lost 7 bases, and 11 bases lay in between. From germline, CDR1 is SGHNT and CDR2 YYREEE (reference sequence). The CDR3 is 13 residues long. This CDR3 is CASSVDTDGELFF. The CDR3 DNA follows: TGTGCCAGCAGCGTGGACACAGACGGGGAGCTGTTTTTT.

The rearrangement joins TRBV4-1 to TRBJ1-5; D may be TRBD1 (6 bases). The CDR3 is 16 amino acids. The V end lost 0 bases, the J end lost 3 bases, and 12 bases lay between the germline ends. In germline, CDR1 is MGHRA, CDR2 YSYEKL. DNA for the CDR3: TGCGCCAGCAGCCAAGATGGCCAGGGGACCAATCAGCCCCAGCATTTT. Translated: CASSQDGQGTNQPQHF.

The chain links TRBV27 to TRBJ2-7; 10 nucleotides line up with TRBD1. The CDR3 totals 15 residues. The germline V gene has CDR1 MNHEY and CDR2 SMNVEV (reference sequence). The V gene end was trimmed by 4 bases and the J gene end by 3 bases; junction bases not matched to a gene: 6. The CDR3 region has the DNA TGTGCCAGCAGTTGGACGGGACAGGGGTTCTACGAGCAGTACTTC. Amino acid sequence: CASSWTGQGFYEQYF.

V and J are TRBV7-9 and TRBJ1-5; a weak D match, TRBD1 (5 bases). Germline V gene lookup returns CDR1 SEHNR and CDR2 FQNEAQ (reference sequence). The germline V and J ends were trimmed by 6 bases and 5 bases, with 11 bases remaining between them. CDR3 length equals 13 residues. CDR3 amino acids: CASSGGEDQPQHF. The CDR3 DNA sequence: TGTGCCAGCAGTGGAGGGGAGGATCAGCCCCAGCATTTT.

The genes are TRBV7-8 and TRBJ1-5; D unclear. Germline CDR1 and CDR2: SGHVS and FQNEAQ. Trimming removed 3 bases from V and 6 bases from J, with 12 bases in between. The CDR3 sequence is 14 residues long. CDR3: CASSLSPLSQPQHF. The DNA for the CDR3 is TGTGCCAGCAGCTTGTCTCCCCTCAGTCAGCCCCAGCATTTT. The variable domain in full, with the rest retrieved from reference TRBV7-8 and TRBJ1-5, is GAGVSQSPRYKVAKRGQDVALRCDPISGHVSLFWYQQALGQGPEFLTYFQNEAQLDKSGLPSDRFFAERPEGSVSTLKIQRTQQEDSAVYLCASSLSPLSQPQHFGDGTRLSIL.

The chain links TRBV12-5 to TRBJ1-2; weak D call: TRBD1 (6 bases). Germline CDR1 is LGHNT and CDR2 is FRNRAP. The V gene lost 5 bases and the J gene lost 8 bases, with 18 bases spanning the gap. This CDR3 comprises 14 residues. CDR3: CASGASSGAIGYTF. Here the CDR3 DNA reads TGTGCTAGTGGTGCGTCTTCAGGGGCGATAGGCTACACCTTC.

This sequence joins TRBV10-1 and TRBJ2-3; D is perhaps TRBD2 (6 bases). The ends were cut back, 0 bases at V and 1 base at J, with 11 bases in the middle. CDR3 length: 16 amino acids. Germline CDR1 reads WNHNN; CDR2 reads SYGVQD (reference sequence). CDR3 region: CASSESLASGTDTQYF. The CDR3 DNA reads TGCGCCAGCAGTGAGTCCCTGGCTAGCGGCACAGATACGCAGTATTTT.

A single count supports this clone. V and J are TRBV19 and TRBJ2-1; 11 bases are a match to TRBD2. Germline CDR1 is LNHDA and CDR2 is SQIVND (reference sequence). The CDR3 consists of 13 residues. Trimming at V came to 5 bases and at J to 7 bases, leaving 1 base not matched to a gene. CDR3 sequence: CASSGTSGNEQFF. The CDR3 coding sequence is TGTGCCAGTAGTGGGACTAGCGGTAATGAGCAGTTCTTC. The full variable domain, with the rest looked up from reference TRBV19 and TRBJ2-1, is DGGITQSPKYLFRKEGQNVTLSCEQNLNHDAMYWYRQDPGQGLRLIYYSQIVNDFQKGDIAEGYSVSREKKESFPLTVTSAQKNPTAFYLCASSGTSGNEQFFGPGTRLTVL.

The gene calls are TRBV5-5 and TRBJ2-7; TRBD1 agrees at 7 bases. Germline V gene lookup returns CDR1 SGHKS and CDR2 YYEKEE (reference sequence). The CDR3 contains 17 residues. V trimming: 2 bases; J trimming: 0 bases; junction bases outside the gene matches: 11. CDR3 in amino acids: CASSFGGQQGYSYEQYF. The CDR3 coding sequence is TGTGCCAGCAGCTTTGGGGGACAGCAGGGGTACTCCTACGAGCAGTACTTC.

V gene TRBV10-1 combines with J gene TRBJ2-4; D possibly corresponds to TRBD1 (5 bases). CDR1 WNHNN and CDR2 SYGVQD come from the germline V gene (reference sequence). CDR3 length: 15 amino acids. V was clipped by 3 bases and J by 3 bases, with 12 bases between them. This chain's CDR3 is CASSDGASGKNIQYF. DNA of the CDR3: TGCGCCAGCAGTGATGGGGCGTCGGGCAAAAACATTCAGTACTTC.

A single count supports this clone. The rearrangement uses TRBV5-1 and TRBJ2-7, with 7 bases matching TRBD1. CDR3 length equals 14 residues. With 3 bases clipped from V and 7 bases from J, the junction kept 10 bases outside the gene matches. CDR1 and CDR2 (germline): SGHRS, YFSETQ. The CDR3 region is CASSSRQGVREQYF. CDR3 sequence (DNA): TGCGCCAGCAGCTCCCGACAGGGAGTTAGGGAGCAGTACTTC. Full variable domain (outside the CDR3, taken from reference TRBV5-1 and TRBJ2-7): KAGVTQTPRYLIKTRGQQVTLSCSPISGHRSVSWYQQTPGQGLQFLFEYFSETQRNKGNFPGRFSGRQFSNSRSEMNVSTLELGDSALYLCASSSRQGVREQYFGPGTRLTVT.